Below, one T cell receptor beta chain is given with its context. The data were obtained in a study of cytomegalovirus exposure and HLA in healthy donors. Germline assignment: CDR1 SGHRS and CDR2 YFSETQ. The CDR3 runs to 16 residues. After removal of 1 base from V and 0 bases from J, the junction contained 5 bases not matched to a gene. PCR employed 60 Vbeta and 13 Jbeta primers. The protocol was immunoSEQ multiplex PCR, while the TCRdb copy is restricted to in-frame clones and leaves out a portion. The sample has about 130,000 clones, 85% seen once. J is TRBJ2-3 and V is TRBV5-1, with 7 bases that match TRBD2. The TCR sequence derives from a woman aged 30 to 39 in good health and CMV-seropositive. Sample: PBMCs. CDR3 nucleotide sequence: TGCGCCAGCAGCTTGCCCCTAGCGGTTAGCACAGATACGCAGTATTTT. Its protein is CASSLPLAVSTDTQYF.